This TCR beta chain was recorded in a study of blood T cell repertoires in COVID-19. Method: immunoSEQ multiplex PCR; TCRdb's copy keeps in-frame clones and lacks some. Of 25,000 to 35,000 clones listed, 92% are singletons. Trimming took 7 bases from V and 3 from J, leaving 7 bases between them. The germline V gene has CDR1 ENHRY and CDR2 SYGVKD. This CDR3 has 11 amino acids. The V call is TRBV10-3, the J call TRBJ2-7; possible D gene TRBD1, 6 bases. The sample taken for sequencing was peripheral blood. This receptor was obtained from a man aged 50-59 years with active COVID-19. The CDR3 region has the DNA TGTGCCATCAAGGGGGACTACGAGCAGTACTTC. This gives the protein CAIKGDYEQYF.